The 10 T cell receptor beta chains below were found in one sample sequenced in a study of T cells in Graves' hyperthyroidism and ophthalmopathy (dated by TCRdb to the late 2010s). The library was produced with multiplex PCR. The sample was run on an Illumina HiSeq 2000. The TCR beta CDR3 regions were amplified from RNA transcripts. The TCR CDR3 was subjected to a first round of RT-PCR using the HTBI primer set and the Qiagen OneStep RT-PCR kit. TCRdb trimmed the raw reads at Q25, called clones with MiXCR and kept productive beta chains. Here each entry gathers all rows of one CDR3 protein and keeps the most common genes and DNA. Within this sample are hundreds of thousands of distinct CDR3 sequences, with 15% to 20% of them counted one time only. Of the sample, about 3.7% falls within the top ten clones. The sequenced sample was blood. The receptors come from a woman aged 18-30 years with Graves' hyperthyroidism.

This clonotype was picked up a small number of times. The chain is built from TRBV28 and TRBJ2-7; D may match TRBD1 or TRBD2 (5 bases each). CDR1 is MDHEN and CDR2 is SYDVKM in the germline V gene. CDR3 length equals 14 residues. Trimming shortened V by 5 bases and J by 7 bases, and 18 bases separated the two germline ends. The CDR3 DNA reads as TGTGCCAGCAGTGGGACGGCGCTCCTGGGTGAGCAGTACTTC. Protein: CASSGTALLGEQYF.

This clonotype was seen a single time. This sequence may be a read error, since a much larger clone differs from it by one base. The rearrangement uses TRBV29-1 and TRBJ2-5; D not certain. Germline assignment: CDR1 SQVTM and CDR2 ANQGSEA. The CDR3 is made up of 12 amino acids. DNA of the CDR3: TGCAGCGGTAAAGGGCAGCAAGAGAGCCAGTACTTC. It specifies CSGKGQQESQYF.

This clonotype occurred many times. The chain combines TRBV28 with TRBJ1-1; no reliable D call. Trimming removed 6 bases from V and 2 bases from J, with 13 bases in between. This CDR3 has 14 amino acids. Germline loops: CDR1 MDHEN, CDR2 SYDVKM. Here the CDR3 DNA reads TGTGCCAGCAGACCTGGGCGGGGAAACACTGAAGCTTTCTTT. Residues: CASRPGRGNTEAFF.

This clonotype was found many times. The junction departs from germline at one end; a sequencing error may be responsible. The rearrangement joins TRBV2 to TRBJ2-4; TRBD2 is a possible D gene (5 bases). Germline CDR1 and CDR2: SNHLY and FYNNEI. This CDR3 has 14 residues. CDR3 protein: CASSEGPGRNIQYF. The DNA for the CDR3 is TGTGCCAGCAGCGAAGGACCGGGAAGGAACATTCAGTACTTC.

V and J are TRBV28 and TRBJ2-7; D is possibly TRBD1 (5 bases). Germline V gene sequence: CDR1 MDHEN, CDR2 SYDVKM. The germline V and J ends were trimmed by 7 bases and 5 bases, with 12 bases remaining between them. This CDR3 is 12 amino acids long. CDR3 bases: TGTGCCAGCAACGCAGGGATCCACGAGCAGTACTTC. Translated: CASNAGIHEQYF.

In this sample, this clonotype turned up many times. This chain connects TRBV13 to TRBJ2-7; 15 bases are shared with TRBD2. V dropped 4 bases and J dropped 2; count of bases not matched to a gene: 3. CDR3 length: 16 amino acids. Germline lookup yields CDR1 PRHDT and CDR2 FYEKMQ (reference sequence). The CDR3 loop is CASSWGLAGGPYEQYF. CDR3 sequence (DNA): TGTGCCAGCAGCTGGGGACTAGCGGGGGGCCCCTACGAGCAGTACTTC.

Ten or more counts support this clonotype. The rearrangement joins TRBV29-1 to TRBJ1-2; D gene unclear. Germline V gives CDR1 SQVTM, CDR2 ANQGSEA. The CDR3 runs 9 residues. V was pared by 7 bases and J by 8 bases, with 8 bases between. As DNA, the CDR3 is TGCAGCGAGGCGGACGGCTACACCTTC. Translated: CSEADGYTF. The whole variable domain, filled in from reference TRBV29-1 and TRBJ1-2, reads SAVISQKPSRDICQRGTSLTIQCQVDSQVTMMFWYRQQPGQSLTLIATANQGSEATYESGFVIDKFPISRPNLTFSTLTVSNMSPEDSSIYLCSEADGYTFGSGTRLTVV.

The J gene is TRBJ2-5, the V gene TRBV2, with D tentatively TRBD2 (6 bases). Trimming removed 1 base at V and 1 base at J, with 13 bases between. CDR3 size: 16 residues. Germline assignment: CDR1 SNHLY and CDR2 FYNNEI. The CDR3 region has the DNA TGTGCCAGCAGTGAAGACCCGGGGGAGTTCCAAGAGACCCAGTACTTC. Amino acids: CASSEDPGEFQETQYF.

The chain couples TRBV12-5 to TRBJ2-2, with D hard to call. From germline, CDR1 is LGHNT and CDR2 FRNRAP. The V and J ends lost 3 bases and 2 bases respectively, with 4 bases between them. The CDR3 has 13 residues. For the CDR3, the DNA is TGTGCTAGTGGTTTAAAAAACACCGGGGAGCTGTTTTTT. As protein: CASGLKNTGELFF.

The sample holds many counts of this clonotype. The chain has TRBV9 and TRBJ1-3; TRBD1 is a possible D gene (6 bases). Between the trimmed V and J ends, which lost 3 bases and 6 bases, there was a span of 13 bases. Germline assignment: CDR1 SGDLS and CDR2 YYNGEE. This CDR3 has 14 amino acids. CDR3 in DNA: TGTGCCAGCAGCGCCGTGACAGGTTCAAACACCATATATTTT. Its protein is CASSAVTGSNTIYF.